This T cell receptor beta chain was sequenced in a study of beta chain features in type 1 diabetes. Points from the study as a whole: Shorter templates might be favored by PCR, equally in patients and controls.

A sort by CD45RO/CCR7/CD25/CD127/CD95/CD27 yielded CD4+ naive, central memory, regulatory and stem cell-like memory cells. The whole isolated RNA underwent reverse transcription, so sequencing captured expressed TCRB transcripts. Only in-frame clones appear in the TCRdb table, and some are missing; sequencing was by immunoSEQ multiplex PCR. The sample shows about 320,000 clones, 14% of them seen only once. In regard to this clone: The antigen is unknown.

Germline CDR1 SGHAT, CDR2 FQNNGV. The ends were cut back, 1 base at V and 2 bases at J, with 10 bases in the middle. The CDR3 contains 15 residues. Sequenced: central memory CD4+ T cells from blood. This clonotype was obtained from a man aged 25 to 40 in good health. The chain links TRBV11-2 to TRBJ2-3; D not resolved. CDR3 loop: CASSLALGYTDTQYF. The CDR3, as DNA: TGTGCCAGCAGCTTAGCGCTAGGGTACACAGATACGCAGTATTTT.